The 26 T cell receptor beta chains below come from one sample, sequenced in a study of breast tumors, draining lymph nodes, adjacent tissues (dated by TCRdb to about 2016). Lymph node samples came from the axillary draining lymph nodes of breast cancer patients. Library prep was done by multiplex PCR. The sequencer listed for this sample is Illumina HiSeq 2000. TCRdb's own reprocessing of the public reads used fastp at Q25 and MiXCR and kept productive beta chains. Rows are unified per CDR3 protein, each entry keeping the most common DNA and genes. Present in this sample are fewer than 200,000 distinct CDR3 sequences, about 33% of which were seen just once. 3.5% to 4.5% of the sample is held by the ten biggest clonotypes. The sequencing input was axillary lymph node tissue. These receptors were obtained from a female donor with breast cancer. Some clones in this sample may be carry-over from other donors' samples.

This clonotype occurred a few times. This may come from a read error, since a much larger clone is one base off. V and J are TRBV7-9 and TRBJ1-2, with D possibly being TRBD1 (5 bases). The CDR3 contains 15 residues. The germline gives CDR1 SEHNR, CDR2 FQNEAQ (reference sequence). Here the CDR3 reads CASSLMVGGNYGYPF. CDR3 nucleotide sequence: TGTGCCAGCAGCTTAATGGTGGGGGGTAACTATGGCTACCCCTTC.

Concerning this clonotype: This may be a read error, as it is one base from a much larger clone. The chain uses TRBV5-4 and TRBJ2-1, with 14 positions matching TRBD2. The CDR3 is 16 amino acids. Germline V gives CDR1 SGHNT, CDR2 YYREEE (reference sequence). The CDR3 DNA sequence: TGTGCCAGCCTCGGGACTAGCGGGAGAACGGGCAATGGGCAGTTCTTC. It translates to CASLGTSGRTGNGQFF.

This clonotype was seen repeatedly, ten times or more. J is TRBJ2-1 and V is TRBV5-8; D gene uncertain. V was pared by 0 bases and J by 1 base, with 5 bases between. The CDR3 has 14 amino acids. In germline, CDR1 is SGHTS, CDR2 YDEGEE. CDR3 residues: CASSLDYSYNEQFF. CDR3 bases: TGTGCCAGCAGCTTGGACTATTCCTACAATGAGCAGTTCTTC. The variable domain in full, completed from reference TRBV5-8 and TRBJ2-1, reads EAGVTQSPTHLIKTRGQQATLRCSPISGHTSVYWYQQALGLGLQFLLWYDEGEERNRGNFPPRFSGRQFPNYSSELNVNALELEDSALYLCASSLDYSYNEQFFGPGTRLTVL.

This clonotype showed up many times. This chain connects TRBV20-1 to TRBJ2-7; maybe TRBD2 (6 bases). This CDR3 has 12 amino acids. Per germline, CDR1 DFQATT and CDR2 SNEGSKA (reference sequence). Deletions cut 3 bases from V and 1 base from J, with 7 bases between. The DNA of the CDR3 is TGCAGTGCTAGCGGGGGATCCTACGAGCAGTACTTC. Its translation is CSASGGSYEQYF.

About this clonotype: This sequence may be a read error, since a much larger clone differs from it by one base. J is TRBJ2-1 and V is TRBV7-2, with D possibly called TRBD1 or TRBD2 (6 bases each). Germline CDR1 reads SGHTA; CDR2 reads FQGNSA. CDR3 length: 18 amino acids. Trimming removed 2 bases from V and 8 bases from J, with 25 bases in between. The CDR3 nucleotides are TGTGCCAGCAGCTTAAAAGTGGGGGGCAGTTTAGGATACCATGAGCAGTTCTTC. Amino acids: CASSLKVGGSLGYHEQFF.

This clonotype occurred many times. The gene calls are TRBV7-6 and TRBJ1-5; possible D gene TRBD1, 6 bases. CDR1 and CDR2 from the germline V gene are SGHVS and FNYEAQ. The ends were cut back, 1 base at V and 4 bases at J, with 17 bases in the middle. The CDR3 extends over 17 amino acids. The CDR3 reads CASSLVLQGERNQPQHF. The CDR3 coding sequence is TGTGCCAGCAGCTTAGTGCTACAGGGAGAGAGAAATCAGCCCCAGCATTTT.

This clonotype was seen many times. The J gene is TRBJ1-2, the V gene TRBV14; D uncertain. This CDR3 contains 12 residues. Trimming pared 3 bases from V and 7 bases from J, leaving 9 bases between. Per the germline V gene, CDR1 is SGHDN and CDR2 is FVKESK. CDR3 nucleotides: TGTGCCAGCAGCCAGCCATTAAGTGGCTACACCTTC. Protein: CASSQPLSGYTF.

The V and J genes are TRBV27 and TRBJ2-7, with D uncertain. The CDR3 is 12 residues long. Trimming shortened V by 8 bases and J by 6 bases, and 14 bases separated the two germline ends. CDR1 and CDR2 (germline): MNHEY, SMNVEV (reference sequence). CDR3 in amino acids: CASGLQRSEQYF. Here the CDR3 DNA reads TGTGCCAGCGGCCTCCAGAGGTCCGAGCAGTACTTC.

This clonotype was observed at least ten times. This rearrangement joins TRBV4-1 to TRBJ2-5; a possible D gene is TRBD1 (6 bases). The V end lost 4 bases, the J end lost 4 bases, and 16 bases lay between the germline ends. The CDR3 spans 15 residues. Germline CDR1 reads MGHRA; CDR2 reads YSYEKL. The CDR3 reads CASSPMTEGGETQYF. CDR3 in DNA: TGCGCCAGCAGCCCGATGACAGAAGGGGGAGAGACCCAGTACTTC.

The sample holds many counts of this clonotype. The chain carries TRBV5-1 and TRBJ2-5; D possibly corresponds to TRBD1 (6 bases). The CDR3 consists of 13 residues. With 2 bases removed from V and 5 bases from J, the gap between germline ends came to 10 bases. Germline V gene lookup returns CDR1 SGHRS and CDR2 YFSETQ. The CDR3 protein is CASSFQGLETQYF. The CDR3 nucleotides are TGCGCCAGCAGCTTCCAGGGGCTCGAGACCCAGTACTTC. Based on the CDR3 plus reference TRBV5-1 and TRBJ2-5, the full variable domain is KAGVTQTPRYLIKTRGQQVTLSCSPISGHRSVSWYQQTPGQGLQFLFEYFSETQRNKGNFPGRFSGRQFSNSRSEMNVSTLELGDSALYLCASSFQGLETQYFGPGTRLLVL.

Many counts were recorded for this clonotype. The rearrangement uses TRBV30 and TRBJ2-5, with TRBD1 matching 9 bases. The CDR3 loop spans 13 amino acids. V was pared by 5 bases and J by 4 bases, with 5 bases of the junction left unmatched. The germline CDR1 and CDR2 sequences are GTSNPN and SVGIG (reference sequence). For the CDR3, the DNA is TGTGCCTGGGATGACAGGGGGTCAGAGACCCAGTACTTC. Protein: CAWDDRGSETQYF.

The chain uses TRBV2 and TRBJ2-4, with D hard to call. This CDR3 region has 16 residues. Trimming left V 1 base short and J 3 bases short, with 13 bases between. Germline-derived CDR1 and CDR2 are SNHLY and FYNNEI. The CDR3 region is CASSEGVLKSKNIQYF. The CDR3 nucleotides are TGTGCCAGCAGTGAAGGGGTACTTAAGAGCAAAAACATTCAGTACTTC.

This clonotype has ten or more counts. The chain carries TRBV7-2 and TRBJ2-3, with D perhaps TRBD2 (6 bases). CDR3 length: 14 amino acids. In germline, CDR1 is SGHTA, CDR2 FQGNSA. The V and J ends lost 7 bases and 2 bases respectively, with 13 bases between them. In DNA, the CDR3 is TGTGCCAGCATGGCGGGGCCCTACACAGATACGCAGTATTTT. Protein sequence: CASMAGPYTDTQYF.

This clonotype came up many times. The V gene is TRBV4-3, the J gene TRBJ2-7, with D uncertain. Germline V gene lookup returns CDR1 LGHNA and CDR2 YSLEER. The CDR3 is made up of 14 amino acids. V lost 2 bases to trimming and J lost 0 bases, with 8 bases between them. CDR3 amino acids: CASSQFRSSYEQYF. The CDR3, as DNA: TGCGCCAGCAGCCAATTTAGGAGCTCCTACGAGCAGTACTTC.

CDR3: CSVGTGGETDTQYF. The CDR3 nucleotides read TGCAGCGTTGGGACCGGGGGTGAAACAGATACGCAGTATTTT. The chain links TRBV29-1 to TRBJ2-3; the D gene is possibly TRBD2 (6 bases). Germline V CDR1 and CDR2: SQVTM, ANQGSEA. The CDR3 runs to 14 residues. Trimming stripped 4 bases from V and 3 bases from J, with 14 bases between.

This clonotype was counted ten times or more. The genes are TRBV20-1 and TRBJ2-7; D tentatively fits TRBD1 or TRBD2 (5 bases each). Germline CDR1 and CDR2: DFQATT and SNEGSKA (reference sequence). The CDR3 runs to 13 residues. The CDR3 spells CTARGSSSYEQYF. Here the CDR3 DNA reads TGCACCGCTCGGGGCAGTAGCTCCTACGAGCAGTACTTC.

Worth noting for this clonotype: One junction end does not reproduce the germline sequence, and a read error may be involved. This sequence joins TRBV4-1 and TRBJ2-2, with 8 bases fitting TRBD2. The CDR3 covers 18 residues. The germline V gene has CDR1 MGHRA and CDR2 YSYEKL. The CDR3 nucleotides read TGCGCCAGCAGCCAAGTAGTAGCGGGAAGAGATAAACACCGGGGAGCTGTTTTT. This encodes CASSQVVAGRDKHRGAVF.

The chain carries TRBV2 and TRBJ1-5; D is ambiguous. The CDR3 length is 16 residues. Germline V gives CDR1 SNHLY, CDR2 FYNNEI. V lost 5 bases to trimming and J lost 0 bases, with 14 bases between them. CDR3 in amino acids: CASSPSLGGSNQPQHF. DNA for the CDR3: TGTGCCAGCAGTCCCTCCCTGGGAGGTAGCAATCAGCCCCAGCATTTT.

This clonotype was picked up many times. The CDR3 DNA is TGTGCCAGCAGATTGACAGGGGACACAGATACGCAGTATTTT. It encodes CASRLTGDTDTQYF. V usage is TRBV7-9 and J usage is TRBJ2-3; TRBD1 agrees at 8 bases. The V segment lost 6 bases and the J segment 2 bases; nucleotides outside the gene matches: 4. CDR1 and CDR2 (germline): SEHNR, FQNEAQ (reference sequence). This CDR3 has 14 amino acids.

This clonotype was seen many times. This may come from a read error, since a much larger clone is one base off. V is TRBV6-5 and J is TRBJ2-7; TRBD2 matches at 7 bases. Per germline, CDR1 MNHEY and CDR2 SVGAGI. The CDR3 is made up of 11 amino acids. V shed 5 bases and J 7 bases; nucleotides not matched to a gene: 2. The CDR3: CASSPLAEQYF. CDR3 nucleotide sequence: TGTGCCAGCAGTCCACTAGCGGAGCAGTACTTC.

The chain recombines TRBV5-1 with TRBJ1-5; D unclear. Looked up from germline, CDR1 is SGHRS and CDR2 is YFSETQ. The CDR3 has 13 residues. With 0 bases removed from V and 5 bases from J, the gap between germline ends came to 6 bases. CDR3 protein: CASSLGPDQPQHF. In DNA, the CDR3 is TGCGCCAGCAGCTTGGGTCCCGATCAGCCCCAGCATTTT.

The rearrangement joins TRBV5-7 to TRBJ2-5; D assignment may be TRBD1 or TRBD2 (5 bases each). TRBV5-7 is annotated as an ORF whose role is uncertain. V was cut by 3 bases and J by 5 bases, with 26 bases left in between. The CDR3 totals 18 residues. This CDR3 is CASSCVGPRDLHGETQYF. CDR3 nucleotide sequence: TGTGCCAGCAGCTGTGTGGGACCCCGGGACCTCCACGGGGAGACCCAGTACTTC.

The CDR3 spells CASSQRDRGVYGYTF. Written as DNA, the CDR3 is TGCGCCAGCAGCCAAAGGGACAGGGGGGTCTATGGCTACACCTTC. The chain couples TRBV4-1 to TRBJ1-2; 11 nucleotides agree with TRBD1. V gave up 2 bases and J gave up 4 bases; unmatched junction bases: 3. This CDR3 spans 15 amino acids. Germline V gene data show CDR1 as MGHRA and CDR2 as YSYEKL.

A note on this clonotype: One end of the junction varies from germline; a read error may be responsible. The rearrangement joins TRBV7-2 to TRBJ1-1, with 7 nucleotides matching TRBD1. The CDR3 has 14 residues. The germline V gene encodes CDR1 SGHTA and CDR2 FQGNSA. Here the CDR3 DNA reads TGCGCCAGCAGCCCCCGGGACAGACACACTGAAGCTTTCTTT. It specifies CASSPRDRHTEAFF.

As regards this clonotype: This could be a read error, since a much larger clone is one nucleotide away. The rearrangement links TRBV12-3 or TRBV12-4 to TRBJ2-1, with unresolved D. With 3 bases removed from V and 8 bases from J, the gap between germline ends came to 11 bases. CDR3 size: 13 residues. This CDR3 reads CASSFVPPDEQFF. The CDR3 DNA is TGTGCCAGCAGTTTTGTCCCCCCCGATGAGCAGTTCTTC.

This clonotype was recorded at least ten times. The chain carries TRBV12-3 or TRBV12-4 and TRBJ2-7; D gene ambiguous. Trimming pared 7 bases from V and 7 bases from J, leaving 17 bases between. This CDR3 contains 13 residues. Here the CDR3 reads CASILWGSQEQYF. The CDR3 coding sequence is TGTGCCAGCATCTTGTGGGGTTCTCAAGAGCAGTACTTC.